The 20 T cell receptor beta chains below all came from one sample that was sequenced in a study of T cell changes during pregnancy in multiple sclerosis. Generated by immunoSEQ multiplex PCR, the TCRdb table keeps only in-frame clones and is missing some. Of approximately 65,000 clones in the sample, over 80% were seen once. Sequences were derived from CD4+ T cells from peripheral blood mononuclear cells, sampled in the first trimester of pregnancy. These receptor sequences come from a female donor with multiple sclerosis, enrolled in a pregnancy study.

This rearrangement joins TRBV6-5 to TRBJ1-5; the match to TRBD1 covers 7 bases. Germline trimming cut 5 bases from V and 2 bases from J; bases unmatched to any gene: 3. The CDR3 length is 14 residues. Germline V gene sequence: CDR1 MNHEY, CDR2 SVGAGI. CDR3: CASSQGQGNQPQHF. CDR3 in DNA: TGTGCCAGCAGTCAAGGACAGGGCAATCAGCCCCAGCATTTT.

The rearrangement links TRBV18 to TRBJ1-2; TRBD1 matches 9 bases. Germline assignment: CDR1 KGHSH and CDR2 LQKENI. Trimming removed 3 bases from V and 8 bases from J; junction bases left unmatched: 7. There are 14 residues in the CDR3. The CDR3 sequence: CASSPLGQGVGYTF. CDR3 DNA: TGTGCCAGCTCACCTCTGGGACAGGGAGTGGGCTACACCTTC.

The chain couples TRBV4-3 to TRBJ1-6; 9 nucleotides align to TRBD1. Germline V gives CDR1 LGHNA, CDR2 YSLEER. The V segment lost 4 bases and the J segment 8 bases; nucleotides outside the gene matches: 9. The CDR3 consists of 16 residues. CDR3 nucleotide sequence: TGCGCCAGCAGCCTCGCCCGGACAGGGGCTTATTCACCCCTCCACTTT. Its translation: CASSLARTGAYSPLHF.

The V call is TRBV4-1, the J call TRBJ2-5; D not resolved. Between the trimmed V and J ends, which lost 1 base and 5 bases, there was a span of 11 bases. The CDR3 totals 14 residues. Germline-derived CDR1 and CDR2 are MGHRA and YSYEKL. CDR3 nucleotides: TGCGCCAGCAGCCAAGTAGAAAGAAGCGAGACCCAGTACTTC. Translating gives CASSQVERSETQYF.

CDR3 sequence reads: CASSPRQDSTDTQYF. The CDR3 DNA follows: TGTGCCAGCTCACCTCGACAGGATAGCACAGATACGCAGTATTTT. This chain connects TRBV18 to TRBJ2-3; weak D call: TRBD1 (6 bases). This CDR3 region has 15 residues. CDR1 KGHSH and CDR2 LQKENI come from the germline V gene. V was cut by 3 bases and J by 0 bases, with 10 bases left in between.

CDR3 sequence (DNA): TGTGCCAGTAGGGCGGGACAGACCCGAATGAACACTGAAGCTTTCTTT. Encoded protein: CASRAGQTRMNTEAFF. The chain uses TRBV19 and TRBJ1-1; TRBD1 matches at 7 bases. CDR1 is LNHDA, CDR2 SQIVND, per germline (reference sequence). This CDR3 comprises 16 residues. The trim removed 6 bases at V and 0 bases at J, leaving 10 bases unmatched.

The genes are TRBV29-1 and TRBJ1-4; 10 nucleotides agree with TRBD1. The CDR3 runs 12 residues. The germline V gene has CDR1 SQVTM and CDR2 ANQGSEA. V gave up 7 bases and J gave up 7 bases; unmatched junction bases: 3. The chain's CDR3 is CSGTGGGEKLFF. CDR3 DNA: TGCAGCGGGACAGGGGGAGGTGAAAAACTGTTTTTT.

This clone was counted only a few times. The same CDR3 arises from other DNA sequences in this sample as well. V is TRBV5-1 and J is TRBJ1-5; D might be TRBD1 (5 bases). The germline V gene has CDR1 SGHRS and CDR2 YFSETQ. This CDR3 is built from 15 residues. Trimming took 0 bases from V and 4 from J, leaving 11 bases between them. Here the CDR3 reads CASSLEGQGNQPQHF. CDR3 bases: TGCGCCAGCAGCTTGGAGGGGCAGGGAAATCAGCCCCAGCATTTT.

This chain connects TRBV5-1 to TRBJ2-3; no clear D gene. The CDR3 has 13 amino acids. V lost 4 bases to trimming and J lost 2 bases, with 8 bases between them. Germline CDR1 and CDR2: SGHRS and YFSETQ. The CDR3 DNA reads TGCGCCAGCAGCACGGTCCCCACAGATACGCAGTATTTT. Protein: CASSTVPTDTQYF.

Only a few counts were recorded for this clone. The rearrangement joins TRBV29-1 to TRBJ2-7, with D perhaps TRBD2 (5 bases). The ends were cut back, 3 bases at V and 3 bases at J, with 21 bases in the middle. There are 16 residues in the CDR3. Germline-derived CDR1 and CDR2 are SQVTM and ANQGSEA. CDR3 nucleotide sequence: TGCAGCGTTGATGCCTGGGGTGAGGGTACAAGCTACGAGCAGTACTTC. Translation: CSVDAWGEGTSYEQYF.

This clone has just one count. The chain couples TRBV19 to TRBJ1-2; no clear D. Trimming left V 3 bases short and J 8 bases short, with 13 bases between. The CDR3 runs to 13 residues. Per germline, CDR1 LNHDA and CDR2 SQIVND (reference sequence). In nucleotides, the CDR3 is TGTGCCAGTAGTATTGGGCGGGGTTTGGGCTACACCTTC. This gives the protein CASSIGRGLGYTF.

V and J are TRBV19 and TRBJ2-1; no firm D call. This CDR3 has 11 residues. Trimming shortened V by 8 bases and J by 12 bases, and 14 bases separated the two germline ends. The germline V gene has CDR1 LNHDA and CDR2 SQIVND (reference sequence). The CDR3 coding sequence is TGTGCCAGTGAGACCAGAGAGGCGCAGTTCTTC. This encodes CASETREAQFF.

This clone has just a few counts. The chain is built from TRBV19 and TRBJ2-2; D might be TRBD1 (6 bases). Trimming stripped 3 bases from V and 1 base from J, with 15 bases between. The CDR3 extends over 17 amino acids. Germline lookup yields CDR1 LNHDA and CDR2 SQIVND (reference sequence). The DNA of the CDR3 is TGTGCCAGTAGTATTCTGTTCTTACAGGGGAACACCGGGGAGCTGTTTTTT. Translation: CASSILFLQGNTGELFF. Based on the CDR3 plus reference TRBV19 and TRBJ2-2, the full variable domain is DGGITQSPKYLFRKEGQNVTLSCEQNLNHDAMYWYRQDPGQGLRLIYYSQIVNDFQKGDIAEGYSVSREKKESFPLTVTSAQKNPTAFYLCASSILFLQGNTGELFFGEGSRLTVL.

The chain carries TRBV5-4 and TRBJ2-5, with no clear D. In germline, CDR1 is SGHNT, CDR2 YYREEE (reference sequence). The CDR3 loop spans 13 amino acids. With 1 base removed from V and 3 bases from J, the gap between germline ends came to 7 bases. CDR3 sequence (DNA): TGTGCCAGCAGCTTGAATCGGGAAGAGACCCAGTACTTC. This encodes CASSLNREETQYF.

V and J are TRBV11-2 and TRBJ2-7; 7 bases fit TRBD1. V gave up 4 bases and J gave up 3 bases; unmatched junction bases: 6. The germline V gene encodes CDR1 SGHAT and CDR2 FQNNGV. CDR3 length: 14 residues. The CDR3 region is CASSSLTGSYEQYF. In DNA, the CDR3 is TGTGCCAGCAGCTCCTTGACAGGGAGCTACGAGCAGTACTTC.

The chain combines TRBV5-8 with TRBJ1-5; 8 bases match TRBD1. CDR3 length: 13 residues. Germline V CDR1 and CDR2: SGHTS, YDEGEE. The J segment lost 4 bases and the V segment lost 5 bases, leaving 2 bases of the junction unmatched. The CDR3 loop reads CASRRDRNQPQHF. DNA of the CDR3: TGTGCCAGCAGAAGGGACAGGAATCAGCCCCAGCATTTT.

This chain joins TRBV19 and TRBJ2-2; TRBD2 might be the D (5 bases). The CDR3 spans 13 residues. V lost 7 bases and J 7 bases, leaving 13 bases between the germline ends. Germline values: CDR1 LNHDA, CDR2 SQIVND (reference sequence). DNA for the CDR3: TGTGCCAGTACTACGGGGTATAACGGGGAGCTGTTTTTT. It encodes CASTTGYNGELFF.

This clone was detected only a few times. The V and J genes are TRBV4-3 and TRBJ2-3; 7 bases are shared with TRBD1. Germline trimming cut 4 bases from V and 2 bases from J; bases unmatched to any gene: 9. Germline loops: CDR1 LGHNA, CDR2 YSLEER. CDR3 length: 16 amino acids. This CDR3 is CASSPRSGQNTDTQYF. As DNA, the CDR3 is TGCGCCAGCAGCCCGAGGTCGGGACAGAACACAGATACGCAGTATTTT.

The V gene is TRBV10-2, the J gene TRBJ1-1; D is unresolved. The CDR3 runs to 14 residues. V was clipped by 6 bases and J by 0 bases, with 11 bases between them. CDR1 is WSHSY and CDR2 is SAAADI in the germline V gene. Written as DNA, the CDR3 is TGCGCCAGCAGGGAGACGGTCATGAACACTGAAGCTTTCTTT. Translating gives CASRETVMNTEAFF.

V and J are TRBV5-1 and TRBJ2-2; a weak D match, TRBD1 (5 bases). Germline V CDR1 and CDR2: SGHRS, YFSETQ. Between the trimmed V and J ends, which lost 4 bases and 2 bases, there was a span of 12 bases. The CDR3 runs to 15 residues. Here the CDR3 DNA reads TGCGCCAGCAGCGGGTCAACAGGCAACACCGGGGAGCTGTTTTTT. Protein: CASSGSTGNTGELFF.